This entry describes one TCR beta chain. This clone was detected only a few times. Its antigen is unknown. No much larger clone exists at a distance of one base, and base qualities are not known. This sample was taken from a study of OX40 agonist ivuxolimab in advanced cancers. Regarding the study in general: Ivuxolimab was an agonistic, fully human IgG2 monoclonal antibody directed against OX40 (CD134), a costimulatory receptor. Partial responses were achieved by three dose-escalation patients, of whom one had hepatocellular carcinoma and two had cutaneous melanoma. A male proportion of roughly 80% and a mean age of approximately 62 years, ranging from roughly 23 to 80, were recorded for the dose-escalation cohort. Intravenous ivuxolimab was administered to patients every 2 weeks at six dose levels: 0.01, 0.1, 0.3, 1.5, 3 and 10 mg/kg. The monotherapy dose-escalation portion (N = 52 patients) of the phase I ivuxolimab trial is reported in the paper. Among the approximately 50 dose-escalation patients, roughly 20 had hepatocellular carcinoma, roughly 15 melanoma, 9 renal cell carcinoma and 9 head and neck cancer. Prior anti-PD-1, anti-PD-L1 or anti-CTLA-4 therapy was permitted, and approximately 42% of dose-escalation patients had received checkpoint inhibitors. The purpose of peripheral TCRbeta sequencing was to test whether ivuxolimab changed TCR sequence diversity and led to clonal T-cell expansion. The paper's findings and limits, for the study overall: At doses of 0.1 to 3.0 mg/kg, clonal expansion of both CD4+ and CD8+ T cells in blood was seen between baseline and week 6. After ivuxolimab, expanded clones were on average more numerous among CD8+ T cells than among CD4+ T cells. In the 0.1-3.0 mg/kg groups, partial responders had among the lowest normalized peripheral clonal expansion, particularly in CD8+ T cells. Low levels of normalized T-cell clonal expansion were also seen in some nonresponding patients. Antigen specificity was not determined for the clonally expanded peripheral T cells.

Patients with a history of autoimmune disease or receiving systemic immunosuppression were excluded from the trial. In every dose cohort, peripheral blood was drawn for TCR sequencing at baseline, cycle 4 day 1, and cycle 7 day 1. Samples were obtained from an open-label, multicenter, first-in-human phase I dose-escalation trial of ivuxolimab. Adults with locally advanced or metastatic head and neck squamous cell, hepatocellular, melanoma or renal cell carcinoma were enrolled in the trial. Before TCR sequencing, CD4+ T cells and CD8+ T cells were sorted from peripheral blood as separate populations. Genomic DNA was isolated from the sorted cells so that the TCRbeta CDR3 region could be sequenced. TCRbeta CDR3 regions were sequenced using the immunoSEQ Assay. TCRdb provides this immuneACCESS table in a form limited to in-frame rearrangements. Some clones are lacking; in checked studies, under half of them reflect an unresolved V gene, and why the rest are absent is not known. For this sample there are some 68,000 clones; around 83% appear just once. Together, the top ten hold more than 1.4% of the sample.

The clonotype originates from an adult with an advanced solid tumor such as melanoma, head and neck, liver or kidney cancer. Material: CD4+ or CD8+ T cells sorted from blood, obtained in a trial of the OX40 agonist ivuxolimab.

The CDR3 protein: CASTGGASTDTQYF. The bases are TGTGCCAGTACTGGGGGGGCCTCCACAGATACGCAGTATTTT. The rearranged segments are TRBV19 and TRBJ2-3, with TRBD2 tentatively as D gene (7 bases match). The CDR3 sequence holds 14 residues, the cysteine and phenylalanine included. The sequence is cut down to CDR3 DNA, 42 bases in frame from base 1. Relative to germline, V is 7 bases shorter and J is 2 bases shorter, with 13 bases between their ends. The germline V gene (reference sequence) sets CDR1 to LNHDA and CDR2 to SQIVND.